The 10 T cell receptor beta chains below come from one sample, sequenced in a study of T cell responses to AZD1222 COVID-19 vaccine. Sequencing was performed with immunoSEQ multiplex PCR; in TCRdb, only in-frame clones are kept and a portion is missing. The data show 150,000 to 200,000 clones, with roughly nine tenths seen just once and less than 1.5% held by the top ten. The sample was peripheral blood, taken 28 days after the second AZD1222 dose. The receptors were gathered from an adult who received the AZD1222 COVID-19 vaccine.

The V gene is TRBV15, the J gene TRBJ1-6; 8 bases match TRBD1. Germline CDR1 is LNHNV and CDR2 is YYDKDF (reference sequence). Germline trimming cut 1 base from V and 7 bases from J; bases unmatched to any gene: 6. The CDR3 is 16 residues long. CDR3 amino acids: CATSRGQGMGNSPLHF. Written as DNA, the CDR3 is TGTGCCACCAGCAGAGGACAGGGGATGGGGAATTCACCCCTCCACTTT.

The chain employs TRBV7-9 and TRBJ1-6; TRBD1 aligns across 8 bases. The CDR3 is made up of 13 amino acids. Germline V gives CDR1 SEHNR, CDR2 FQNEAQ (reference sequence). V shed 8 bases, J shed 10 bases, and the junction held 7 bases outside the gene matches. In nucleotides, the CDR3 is TGTGCCAGCCGTGGACAGGGAGGATCACCCCTCCACTTT. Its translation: CASRGQGGSPLHF.

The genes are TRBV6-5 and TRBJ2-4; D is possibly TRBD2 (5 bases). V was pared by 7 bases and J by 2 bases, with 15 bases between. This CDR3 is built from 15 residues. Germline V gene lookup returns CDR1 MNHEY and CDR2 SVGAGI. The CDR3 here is CASTEGPTTKNIQYF. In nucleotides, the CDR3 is TGTGCCAGCACCGAGGGTCCGACGACCAAAAACATTCAGTACTTC.

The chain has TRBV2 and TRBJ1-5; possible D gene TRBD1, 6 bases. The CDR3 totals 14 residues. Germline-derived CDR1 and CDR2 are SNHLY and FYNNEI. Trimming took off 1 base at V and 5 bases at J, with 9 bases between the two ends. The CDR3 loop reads CASSEGYRDQPQHF. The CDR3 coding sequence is TGTGCCAGCAGTGAAGGATACAGGGATCAGCCCCAGCATTTT.

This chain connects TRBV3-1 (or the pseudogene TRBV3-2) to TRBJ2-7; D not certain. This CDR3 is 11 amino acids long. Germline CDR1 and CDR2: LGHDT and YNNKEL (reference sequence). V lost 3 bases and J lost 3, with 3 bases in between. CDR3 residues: CASSQNYEQYF. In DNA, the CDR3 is TGTGCCAGCAGCCAGAACTACGAGCAGTACTTC.

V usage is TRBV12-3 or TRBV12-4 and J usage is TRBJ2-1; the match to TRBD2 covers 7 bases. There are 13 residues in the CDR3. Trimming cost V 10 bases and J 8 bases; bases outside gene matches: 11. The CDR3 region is CATSGGLLDEQFF. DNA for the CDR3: TGTGCCACTAGCGGAGGCCTTTTGGATGAGCAGTTCTTC.

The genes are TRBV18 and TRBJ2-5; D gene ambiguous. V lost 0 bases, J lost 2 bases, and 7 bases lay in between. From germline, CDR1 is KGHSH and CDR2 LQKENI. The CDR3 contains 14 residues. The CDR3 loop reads CASSPPSRQETQYF. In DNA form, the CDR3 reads TGTGCCAGCTCACCACCGTCGAGGCAAGAGACCCAGTACTTC.

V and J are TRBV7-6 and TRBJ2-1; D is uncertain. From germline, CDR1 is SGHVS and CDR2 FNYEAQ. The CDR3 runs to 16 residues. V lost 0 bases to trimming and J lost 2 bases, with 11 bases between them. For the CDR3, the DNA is TGTGCCAGCAGCTTAGCCCAGCTCGGCCCCTACAATGAGCAGTTCTTC. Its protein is CASSLAQLGPYNEQFF.

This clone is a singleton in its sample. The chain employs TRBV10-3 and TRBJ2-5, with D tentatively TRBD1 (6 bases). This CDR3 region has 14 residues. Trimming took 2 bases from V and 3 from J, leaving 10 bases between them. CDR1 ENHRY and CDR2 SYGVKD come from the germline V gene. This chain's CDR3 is CAISEGQTKETQYF. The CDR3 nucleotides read TGTGCCATCAGTGAGGGACAGACTAAAGAGACCCAGTACTTC.

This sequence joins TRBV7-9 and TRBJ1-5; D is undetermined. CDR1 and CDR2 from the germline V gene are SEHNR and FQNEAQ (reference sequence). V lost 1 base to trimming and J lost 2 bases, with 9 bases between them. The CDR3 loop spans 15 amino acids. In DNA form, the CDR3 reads TGTGCCAGCAGCTTAGATGGGTCTGGCAATCAGCCCCAGCATTTT. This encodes CASSLDGSGNQPQHF.